These T cell receptor beta chains were read from a single sample in a study of CD8+ T cells in alopecia areata. Sequencing was performed with immunoSEQ multiplex PCR; in TCRdb, only in-frame clones are kept and a portion is missing. The data hold about 220,000 clones, with about three fifths observed a single time. The sample consisted of CD4+ T cells sorted from blood, taken at week 4, from a patient treated with tofacitinib. The receptors derive from a human donor with alopecia areata. Each CDR3 is given with its conserved first and last residue. Each record gives: D gene, CDR3 length, clone size, V gene, J gene, CDR3 protein, CDR3 DNA. The D gene is left open where the match is weak. The size of a clone is reported for some rows only, either as once, few or many, or as a class for expanded clones.

>-|12|few|TRBV7-9|TRBJ1-1
CASSPKGTEAFF
TGTGCCAGCAGCCCTAAGGGCACTGAAGCTTTCTTT
>-|16|few|TRBV27|TRBJ1-5
CASRESTGVSNQPQHF
TGTGCCAGCAGGGAATCGACAGGAGTTAGCAATCAGCCCCAGCATTTT
>TRBD1|17|few|TRBV19|TRBJ1-5
CASSVGGARGIGQPQHF
TGTGCCAGTAGTGTCGGCGGTGCCAGGGGGATCGGTCAGCCCCAGCATTTT
>-|15|-|TRBV4-2|TRBJ1-2
CASSRARGTEYGYTF
TGTGCCAGCAGCCGAGCAAGGGGAACGGAATATGGCTACACCTTC
>-|16|-|TRBV5-1|TRBJ1-1
CASSLEGGASNTEAFF
TGCGCCAGCAGCTTGGAGGGTGGAGCCTCGAACACTGAAGCTTTCTTT
>TRBD1|12|-|TRBV4-3|TRBJ2-3
CASSQGTGAQYF
TGCGCCAGCAGCCAAGGGACAGGAGCGCAGTATTTT
>-|20|-|TRBV4-3|TRBJ2-6
CASSQDKVGQVLSGANVLTF
TGCGCCAGCAGCCAAGACAAAGTAGGGCAGGTACTCTCTGGGGCCAACGTCCTGACTTTC
>-|15|-|TRBV15|TRBJ1-1
CATSPLSGVNTEAFF
TGTGCCACCAGCCCGCTAAGTGGGGTGAACACTGAAGCTTTCTTT
>TRBD2|15|-|TRBV4-1|TRBJ2-7
CASSQLLAEAYEQYF
TGCGCCAGCAGCCAGCTACTAGCGGAGGCCTACGAGCAGTACTTC
>TRBD1|14|-|TRBV5-4|TRBJ1-2
CASSSQGQFSGYTF
TGTGCCAGCAGCTCTCAGGGACAGTTCTCCGGCTACACCTTC
>-|12|-|TRBV29-1|TRBJ2-5
CSVDLVRETQYF
TGCAGCGTTGACCTGGTGCGGGAGACCCAGTACTTC
>TRBD1|14|-|TRBV29-1|TRBJ2-1
CSELGQGSYNEQFF
TGCAGCGAGCTCGGACAGGGGTCCTACAATGAGCAGTTCTTC
>-|13|-|TRBV5-1|TRBJ2-5
CASSVGTAGTQYF
TGCGCCAGCAGCGTGGGGACAGCGGGGACCCAGTACTTC
>-|11|-|TRBV29-1|TRBJ1-1
CSVAGYDEAFF
TGCAGCGTTGCAGGGTATGATGAAGCTTTCTTT
>-|13|-|TRBV13|TRBJ1-6
CASSLQGSAPLHF
TGTGCCAGCAGCTTACAGGGTTCGGCACCCCTCCACTTT
>-|12|few|TRBV13|TRBJ2-5
CASSLNRETQYF
TGTGCCAGCAGCTTAAACAGAGAGACCCAGTACTTC
>TRBD1|15|-|TRBV30|TRBJ2-7
CAWKVRDRDGYEQYF
TGTGCCTGGAAAGTTCGGGACAGGGATGGATACGAGCAGTACTTC
>-|13|-|TRBV5-1|TRBJ1-4
CASSRTANEKLFF
TGCGCCAGCAGTCGGACAGCAAATGAAAAACTGTTTTTT
>-|16|-|TRBV30|TRBJ2-6
CACPRPGPSGANVLTF
TGTGCCTGCCCGAGGCCTGGGCCTTCTGGGGCCAACGTCCTGACTTTC
>TRBD1|13|-|TRBV2|TRBJ2-4
CASSGGGENIQYF
TGTGCCAGCAGTGGAGGGGGCGAGAACATTCAGTACTTC
>TRBD2|17|-|TRBV23-1|TRBJ2-3
CASNKGPGTGRADTQYF
TGCGCCAGCAACAAGGGCCCGGGGACGGGGAGGGCAGATACGCAGTATTTT
>-|13|once|TRBV6-5|TRBJ1-1
CASSSPREFEAFF
TGTGCCAGCAGTTCCCCCAGGGAATTTGAAGCTTTCTTT
>-|13|once|TRBV11-2|TRBJ2-1
CASSLVLYNEQFF
TGTGCCAGCAGCTTAGTATTGTACAATGAGCAGTTCTTC
>-|13|-|TRBV30|TRBJ1-5
CAWSSQNNQPQHF
TGTGCCTGGAGTAGCCAAAACAATCAGCCCCAGCATTTT
>-|14|few|TRBV7-2|TRBJ2-3
CASSFSQGPDTQYF
TGTGCCAGCAGCTTTAGCCAGGGACCAGATACGCAGTATTTT
>-|13|-|TRBV5-1|TRBJ2-7
CASSSPNRDEQYF
TGCGCCAGCAGCTCCCCAAACAGGGACGAGCAGTACTTC
>-|13|-|TRBV2|TRBJ2-7
CASTDDRTYEQYF
TGTGCCAGCACAGATGACAGGACCTACGAGCAGTACTTC
>-|14|-|TRBV5-1|TRBJ2-5
CASSLVQGQETQYF
TGCGCCAGCAGCTTGGTCCAGGGACAAGAGACCCAGTACTTC
>-|14|few|TRBV19|TRBJ2-1
CASSTQFSGNEQFF
TGTGCCAGTAGTACGCAATTTAGCGGCAATGAGCAGTTCTTC
>TRBD1|16|once|TRBV5-6|TRBJ2-7
CASSLLWDRSSYEQYF
TGTGCCAGCAGCCTGCTGTGGGACAGGAGCTCCTACGAGCAGTACTTC
>-|13|-|TRBV25-1|TRBJ2-7
CASSPPATYEQYF
TGTGCCAGCAGTCCCCCCGCTACTTACGAGCAGTACTTC
>-|13|-|TRBV9|TRBJ1-2
CASTPGLRRGYTF
TGTGCCAGCACCCCCGGATTGCGGAGAGGCTACACCTTC
>-|14|few|TRBV19|TRBJ2-3
CASSTLTGTDTQYF
TGTGCCAGTAGTACTTTGACAGGCACAGATACGCAGTATTTT
>-|13|-|TRBV29-1|TRBJ2-7
CSVLGAITYEQYF
TGCAGCGTCCTGGGGGCCATAACCTACGAGCAGTACTTC